The next 4 T cell receptor beta chains were all read from a single sample in a study of CD8 T cells in Susac syndrome. RNA totalling roughly 0.45 to 1 ug underwent reverse transcription with random hexamers. TCRdb fed the immunoSEQ multiplex PCR reads into MiXCR, producing one record per CDR3 protein. The table has roughly 130,000 distinct CDR3 sequences, roughly 94% seen once; the top ten hold 0.095% to 0.15%. The sequencing input was CD4+ T cells from PBMCs. The receptors stem from a human donor with multiple sclerosis.

This clonotype showed up just once. The chain is built from TRBV12-3 or TRBV12-4 and TRBJ2-1; D not certain. Trimming stripped 3 bases from V and 9 bases from J, with 6 bases between. The CDR3 loop spans 11 amino acids. The CDR3, as DNA: TGTGCCAGCAGTTTCGGTGGTGAGCAGTTCTTC. Protein: CASSFGGEQFF.

The V gene is TRBV3-1, the J gene TRBJ2-7; 9 nucleotides line up with TRBD1. Germline CDR1 and CDR2: LGHDT and YNNKEL (reference sequence). With V trimmed by 5 bases and J by 2 bases, 4 bases remained unmatched. CDR3 size: 14 residues. DNA of the CDR3: TGTGCCAGCAGCAGGGACAGGGCGGCCTACGAGCAGTACTTC. Protein sequence: CASSRDRAAYEQYF.

The genes are TRBV2 and TRBJ1-2; TRBD1 matches 8 bases. CDR1 is SNHLY and CDR2 is FYNNEI in the germline V gene. The CDR3 consists of 14 residues. V shed 9 bases and J 1 base; nucleotides not matched to a gene: 7. CDR3 nucleotide sequence: TGTGCCAGAGCCGGGACAGGCCTTAACTATGGCTACACCTTC. Its translation: CARAGTGLNYGYTF.

The chain links TRBV25-1 to TRBJ1-1; D might be TRBD1 (5 bases). The CDR3 is 15 amino acids. V was cut by 2 bases and J by 0 bases, with 10 bases left in between. From germline, CDR1 is MGHDK and CDR2 SYGVNS. CDR3 nucleotide sequence: TGTGCCAGCAGTGAAAGACAGAATTTGAACACTGAAGCTTTCTTT. Amino acid sequence: CASSERQNLNTEAFF.